This T cell receptor beta chain emerged from a study of blood T cell repertoires in COVID-19. Across the study: Samples representing acute and convalescent COVID-19 were sourced from the United States, Italy and Spain. Sources were T cells, B-cell-depleted T cells, or PBMCs; the material itself was cDNA or gDNA.

The V gene's germline CDR1 is LNHDA and CDR2 SQIVND (reference sequence). Trimming removed 6 bases from V and 5 bases from J; junction bases left unmatched: 15. CDR3 length equals 16 residues. This clone has only one observation. Authors' data handling: For nucleated cells, counts were estimated from reference gene primer amplification. Using immunoSEQ multiplex PCR, the repertoire was profiled, and TCRdb retains in-frame clones only, with some absent. V and J calls and clone size are given by that table; D and trimming were obtained from the DNA. Among approximately 320,000 clones, roughly 90% were seen once, and the ten largest hold 11%. Seattle's cohort entered during active infection and was followed longitudinally.

The chain joins TRBV19 to TRBJ2-7; 8 bases map to TRBD1. The sequencing input was peripheral blood. The sequence was obtained from a woman aged 25 to 39 with COVID-19, enrolled during active disease. The CDR3 is CASSDETQGGVDEQYF. The CDR3 nucleotides are TGTGCCAGTAGCGATGAGACACAGGGGGGTGTCGACGAGCAGTACTTC.